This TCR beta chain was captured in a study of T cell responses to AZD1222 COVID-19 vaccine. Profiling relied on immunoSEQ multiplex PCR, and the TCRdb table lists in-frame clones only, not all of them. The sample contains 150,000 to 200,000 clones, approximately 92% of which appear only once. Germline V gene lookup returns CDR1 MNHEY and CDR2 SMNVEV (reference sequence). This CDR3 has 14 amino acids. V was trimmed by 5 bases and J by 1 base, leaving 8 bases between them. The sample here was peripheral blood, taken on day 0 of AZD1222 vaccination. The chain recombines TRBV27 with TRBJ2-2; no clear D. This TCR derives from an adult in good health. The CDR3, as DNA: TGTGCCAGCAGTGTTACAAAGAACACCGGGGAGCTGTTTTTT. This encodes CASSVTKNTGELFF.